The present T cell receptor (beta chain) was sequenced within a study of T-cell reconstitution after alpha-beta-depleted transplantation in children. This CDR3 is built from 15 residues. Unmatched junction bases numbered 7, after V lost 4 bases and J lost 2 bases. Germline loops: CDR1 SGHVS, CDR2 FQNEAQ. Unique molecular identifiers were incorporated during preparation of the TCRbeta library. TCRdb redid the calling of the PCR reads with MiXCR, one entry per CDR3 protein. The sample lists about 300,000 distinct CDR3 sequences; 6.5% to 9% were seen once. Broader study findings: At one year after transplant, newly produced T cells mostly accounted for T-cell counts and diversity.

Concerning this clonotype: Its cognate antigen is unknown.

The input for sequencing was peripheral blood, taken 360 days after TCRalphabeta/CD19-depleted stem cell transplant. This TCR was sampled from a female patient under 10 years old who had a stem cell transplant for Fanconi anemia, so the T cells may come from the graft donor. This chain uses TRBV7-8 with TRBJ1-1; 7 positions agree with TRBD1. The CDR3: CASSSLTGANTEAFF. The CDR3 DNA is TGTGCCAGCAGCTCCTTAACAGGGGCAAACACTGAAGCTTTCTTT. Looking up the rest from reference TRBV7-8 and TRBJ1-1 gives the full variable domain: GAGVSQSPRYKVAKRGQDVALRCDPISGHVSLFWYQQALGQGPEFLTYFQNEAQLDKSGLPSDRFFAERPEGSVSTLKIQRTQQEDSAVYLCASSSLTGANTEAFFGQGTRLTVV.